These 8 T cell receptor beta chains came from one sample sequenced in a study of blood T cells in healthy people across ages. A second PCR, run for about 7 to 12 cycles, used a sample-barcoded 5' primer plus a J-beta primer mix. TCRdb re-called the 5' RACE reads through MiXCR, storing one row per CDR3 protein. The sample carries some 780,000 distinct CDR3 sequences, around three fifths recorded once. Sequenced: blood. These receptors all come from a man aged 35 to 55 in good health.

This clonotype has a handful of counts. V gene TRBV7-2 combines with J gene TRBJ2-5; 7 nucleotides line up with TRBD2. This CDR3 comprises 16 residues. CDR1 is SGHTA and CDR2 is FQGNSA in the germline V gene. The V and J ends lost 1 base and 5 bases, in that order; junction bases with no gene match: 10. In nucleotides, the CDR3 is TGTGCCAGCAGCTTAGGCCCGAACGGACTAGGGGAGACCCAGTACTTC. Translation gives CASSLGPNGLGETQYF.

This clonotype was seen a single time. This chain uses TRBV7-6 with TRBJ2-5; D perhaps matches TRBD2 (5 bases). The V end lost 5 bases, the J end lost 1 base, and 20 bases lay between the germline ends. Germline lookup yields CDR1 SGHVS and CDR2 FNYEAQ. This CDR3 is 17 amino acids long. The CDR3 reads CASSPPGSHPTQETQYF. The CDR3, as DNA: TGTGCCAGCAGCCCCCCGGGGTCCCATCCAACCCAAGAGACCCAGTACTTC.

There are many counts of this clonotype. The chain employs TRBV20-1 and TRBJ2-4; 13 nucleotides line up with TRBD2. The CDR3 runs to 17 residues. Trimming took 0 bases from V and 7 from J; bases not matched to a gene: 9. CDR1 is DFQATT, CDR2 SNEGSKA, per germline (reference sequence). DNA for the CDR3: TGCAGTGCTAGAGATCCCGGACTAGCGGGGGAAATGAACATTCAGTACTTC. The encoded protein is CSARDPGLAGEMNIQYF.

The chain employs TRBV20-1 and TRBJ2-1, with 9 bases matching TRBD2. J was trimmed by 2 bases and V by 0 bases; bases with no gene match: 8. The length of the CDR3 is 17 residues. CDR1 is DFQATT, CDR2 SNEGSKA, per germline (reference sequence). CDR3 bases: TGCAGTGCTAGAGATCTCGCGACTAGCGGCCCCTACAATGAGCAGTTCTTC. As protein: CSARDLATSGPYNEQFF.

The rearrangement joins TRBV27 to TRBJ1-1; no definite D call. This CDR3 has 13 amino acids. In germline, CDR1 is MNHEY, CDR2 SMNVEV (reference sequence). With 2 bases removed from V and 7 bases from J, the gap between germline ends came to 11 bases. CDR3 DNA sequence: TGTGCCAGCAGTTTAGGGCAGCCGTTTGAAGCTTTCTTT. Translated: CASSLGQPFEAFF.

This chain joins TRBV20-1 and TRBJ2-4, with 7 bases aligning to TRBD2. The CDR3 covers 16 residues. Germline lookup yields CDR1 DFQATT and CDR2 SNEGSKA (reference sequence). Losses at the gene ends were 0 bases for V and 10 bases for J; bases not matched to a gene: 15. The CDR3 sequence is CSARDGLAAQVEIQYF. CDR3 in DNA: TGCAGTGCTAGAGATGGGCTAGCGGCCCAAGTAGAAATTCAGTACTTC.

The chain employs TRBV29-1 and TRBJ1-4; D gene unclear. The germline V gene has CDR1 SQVTM and CDR2 ANQGSEA. This CDR3 spans 14 amino acids. V lost 4 bases and J lost 7, with 16 bases in between. The CDR3 is CSVVESLYGEKLFF. CDR3 in DNA: TGCAGCGTTGTGGAGTCACTTTACGGTGAAAAACTGTTTTTT. The whole variable domain, remainder taken from reference TRBV29-1 and TRBJ1-4, is SAVISQKPSRDICQRGTSLTIQCQVDSQVTMMFWYRQQPGQSLTLIATANQGSEATYESGFVIDKFPISRPNLTFSTLTVSNMSPEDSSIYLCSVVESLYGEKLFFGSGTQLSVL.

The chain uses TRBV2 and TRBJ1-2, with D hard to call. CDR3 length equals 15 residues. V was pared by 1 base and J by 1 base, with 10 bases between. Germline CDR1 reads SNHLY; CDR2 reads FYNNEI. This CDR3 is CASSEGGSLNYGYTF. Here the CDR3 DNA reads TGTGCCAGCAGTGAAGGCGGCAGCCTTAACTATGGCTACACCTTC.